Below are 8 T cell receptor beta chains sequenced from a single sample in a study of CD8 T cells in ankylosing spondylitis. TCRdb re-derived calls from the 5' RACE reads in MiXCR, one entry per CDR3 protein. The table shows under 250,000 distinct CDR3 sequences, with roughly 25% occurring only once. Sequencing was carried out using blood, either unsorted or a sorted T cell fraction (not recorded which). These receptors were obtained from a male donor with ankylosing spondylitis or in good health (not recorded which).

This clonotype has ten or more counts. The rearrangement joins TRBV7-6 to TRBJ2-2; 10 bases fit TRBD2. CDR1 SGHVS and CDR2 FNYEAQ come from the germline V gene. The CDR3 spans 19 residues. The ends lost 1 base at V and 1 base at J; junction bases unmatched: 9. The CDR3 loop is CASSLGRTSGTMNTGELFF. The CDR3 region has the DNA TGTGCCAGCAGCTTAGGCCGGACTAGCGGAACCATGAACACCGGGGAGCTGTTTTTT.

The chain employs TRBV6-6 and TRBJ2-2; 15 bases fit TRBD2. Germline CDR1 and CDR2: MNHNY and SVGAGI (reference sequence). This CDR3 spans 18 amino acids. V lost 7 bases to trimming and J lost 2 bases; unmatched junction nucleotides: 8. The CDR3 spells CASNNKGLAGGNTGELFF. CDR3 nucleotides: TGTGCCAGCAATAACAAGGGACTAGCGGGAGGTAACACCGGGGAGCTGTTTTTT.

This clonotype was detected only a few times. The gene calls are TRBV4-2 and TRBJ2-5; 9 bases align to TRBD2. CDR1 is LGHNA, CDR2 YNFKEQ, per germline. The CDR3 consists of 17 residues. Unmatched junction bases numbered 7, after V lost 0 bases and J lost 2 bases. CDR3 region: CASSQDLAGVRQETQYF. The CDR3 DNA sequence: TGTGCCAGCAGCCAAGATTTAGCGGGAGTCAGGCAAGAGACCCAGTACTTC.

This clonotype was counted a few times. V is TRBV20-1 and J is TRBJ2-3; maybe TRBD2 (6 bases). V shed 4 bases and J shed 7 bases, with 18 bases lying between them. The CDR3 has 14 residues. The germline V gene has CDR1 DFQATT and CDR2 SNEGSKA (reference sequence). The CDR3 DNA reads TGCAGTGCTATAGCGGTAGGACTTTACTATACGCAGTATTTT. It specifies CSAIAVGLYYTQYF.

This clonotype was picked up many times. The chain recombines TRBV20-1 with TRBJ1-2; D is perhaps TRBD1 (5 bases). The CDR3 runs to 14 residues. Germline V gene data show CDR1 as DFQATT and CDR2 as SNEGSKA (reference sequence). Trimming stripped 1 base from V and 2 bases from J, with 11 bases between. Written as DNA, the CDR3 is TGCAGTGCTAGAGCGATAGGGGCAAACTATGGCTACACCTTC. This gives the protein CSARAIGANYGYTF.

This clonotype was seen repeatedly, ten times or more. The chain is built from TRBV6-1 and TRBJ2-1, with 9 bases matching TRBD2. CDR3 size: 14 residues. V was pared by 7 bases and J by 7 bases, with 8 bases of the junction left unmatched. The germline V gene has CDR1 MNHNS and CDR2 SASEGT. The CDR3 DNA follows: TGTGCCAGCACCGAAAGGGGACTAGCTAATGAGCAGTTCTTC. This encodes CASTERGLANEQFF.

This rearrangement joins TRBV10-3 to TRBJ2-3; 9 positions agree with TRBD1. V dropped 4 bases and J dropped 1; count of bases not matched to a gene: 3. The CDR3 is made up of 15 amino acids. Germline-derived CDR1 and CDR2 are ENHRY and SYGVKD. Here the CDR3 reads CAISAGDRGTDTQYF. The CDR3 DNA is TGTGCCATCAGTGCCGGGGACAGGGGCACAGATACGCAGTATTTT.

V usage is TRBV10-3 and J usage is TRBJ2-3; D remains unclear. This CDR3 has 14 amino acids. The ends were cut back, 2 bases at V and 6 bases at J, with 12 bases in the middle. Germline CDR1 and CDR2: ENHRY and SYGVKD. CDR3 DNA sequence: TGTGCCATCAGTGAGAGGAACAACGAGGATACGCAGTATTTT. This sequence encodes CAISERNNEDTQYF.